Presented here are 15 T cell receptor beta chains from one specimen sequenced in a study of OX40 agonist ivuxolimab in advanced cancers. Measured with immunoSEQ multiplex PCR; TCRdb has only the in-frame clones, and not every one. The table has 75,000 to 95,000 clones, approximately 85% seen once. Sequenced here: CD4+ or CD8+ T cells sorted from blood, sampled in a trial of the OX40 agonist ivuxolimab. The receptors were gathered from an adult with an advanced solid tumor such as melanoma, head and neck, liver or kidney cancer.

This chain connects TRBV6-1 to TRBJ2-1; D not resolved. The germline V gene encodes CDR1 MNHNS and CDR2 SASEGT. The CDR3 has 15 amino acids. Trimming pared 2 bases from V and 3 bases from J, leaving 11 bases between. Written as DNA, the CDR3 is TGTGCCAGCAGTGAAAGAGTGGGCAGCTACAATGAGCAGTTCTTC. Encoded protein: CASSERVGSYNEQFF.

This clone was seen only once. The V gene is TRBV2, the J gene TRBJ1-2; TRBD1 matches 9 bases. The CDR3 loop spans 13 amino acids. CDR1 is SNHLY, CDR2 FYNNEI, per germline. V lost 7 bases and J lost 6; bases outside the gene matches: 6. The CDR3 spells CASTGQGSDGYTF. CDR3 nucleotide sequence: TGTGCCAGCACGGGACAGGGATCGGATGGCTACACCTTC.

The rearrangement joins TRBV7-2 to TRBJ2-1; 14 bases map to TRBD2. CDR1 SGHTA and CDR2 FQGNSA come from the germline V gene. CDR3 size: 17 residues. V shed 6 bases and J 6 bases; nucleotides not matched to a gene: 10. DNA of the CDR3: TGTGCCAGCAGGGGCGGGACTAGCGGGAGTATCAGCAATGAGCAGTTCTTC. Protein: CASRGGTSGSISNEQFF.

The CDR3, as DNA: TGTGCCAGCAGTTACGAACGGGGAAATTCACCCCTCCACTTT. Translated, it gives CASSYERGNSPLHF. This chain joins TRBV6-5 and TRBJ1-6; D not resolved. This CDR3 comprises 14 residues. Germline V gene lookup returns CDR1 MNHEY and CDR2 SVGAGI. Between the trimmed V and J ends, which lost 2 bases and 7 bases, there was a span of 9 bases.

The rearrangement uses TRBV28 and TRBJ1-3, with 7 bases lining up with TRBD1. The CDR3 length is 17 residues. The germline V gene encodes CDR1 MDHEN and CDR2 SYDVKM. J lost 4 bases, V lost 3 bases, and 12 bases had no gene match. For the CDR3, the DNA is TGTGCCAGCAGTTTTATGTTCCTTTCAGGGGGAGGAAACACCATATATTTT. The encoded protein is CASSFMFLSGGGNTIYF.

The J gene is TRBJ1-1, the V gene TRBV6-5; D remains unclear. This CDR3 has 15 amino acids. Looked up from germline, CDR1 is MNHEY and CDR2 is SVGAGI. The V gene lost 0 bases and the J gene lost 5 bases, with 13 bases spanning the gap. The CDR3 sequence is CASSYSREGWTEAFF. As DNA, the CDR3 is TGTGCCAGCAGTTACTCCCGGGAAGGATGGACTGAAGCTTTCTTT.

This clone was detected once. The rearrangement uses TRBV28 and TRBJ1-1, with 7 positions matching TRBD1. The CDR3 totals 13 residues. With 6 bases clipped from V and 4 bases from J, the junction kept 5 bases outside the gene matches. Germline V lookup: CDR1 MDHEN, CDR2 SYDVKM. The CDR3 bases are TGTGCCAGCAGACTGACAGGGCGCACTGAAGCTTTCTTT. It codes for CASRLTGRTEAFF.

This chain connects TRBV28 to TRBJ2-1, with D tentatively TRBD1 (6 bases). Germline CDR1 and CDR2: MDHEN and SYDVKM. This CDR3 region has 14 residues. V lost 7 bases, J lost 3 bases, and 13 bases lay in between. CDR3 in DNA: TGTGCCAGCACCCAACAGGGCCTCTACAATGAGCAGTTCTTC. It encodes CASTQQGLYNEQFF.

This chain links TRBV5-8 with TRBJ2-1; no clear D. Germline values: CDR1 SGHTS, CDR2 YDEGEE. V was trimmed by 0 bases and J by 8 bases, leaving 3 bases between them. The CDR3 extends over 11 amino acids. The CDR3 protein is CASSLGHEQFF. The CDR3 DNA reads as TGTGCCAGCAGCTTGGGCCATGAGCAGTTCTTC.

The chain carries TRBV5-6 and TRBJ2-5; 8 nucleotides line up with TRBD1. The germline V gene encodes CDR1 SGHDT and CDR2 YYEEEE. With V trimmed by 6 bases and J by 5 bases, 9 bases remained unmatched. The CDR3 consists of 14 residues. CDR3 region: CASKWAGGAETQYF. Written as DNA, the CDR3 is TGTGCCAGCAAATGGGCAGGGGGCGCGGAGACCCAGTACTTC.

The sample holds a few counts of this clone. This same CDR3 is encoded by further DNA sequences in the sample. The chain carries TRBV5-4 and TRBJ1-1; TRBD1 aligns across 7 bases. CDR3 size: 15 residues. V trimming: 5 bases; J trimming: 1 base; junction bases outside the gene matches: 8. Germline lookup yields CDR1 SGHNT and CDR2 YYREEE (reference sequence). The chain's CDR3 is CASSPGGTENTEAFF. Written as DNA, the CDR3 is TGTGCCAGCAGTCCGGGAGGGACAGAGAACACTGAAGCTTTCTTT. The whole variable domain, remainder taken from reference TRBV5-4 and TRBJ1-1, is ETGVTQSPTHLIKTRGQQVTLRCSSQSGHNTVSWYQQALGQGPQFIFQYYREEENGRGNFPPRFSGLQFPNYSSELNVNALELDDSALYLCASSPGGTENTEAFFGQGTRLTVV.

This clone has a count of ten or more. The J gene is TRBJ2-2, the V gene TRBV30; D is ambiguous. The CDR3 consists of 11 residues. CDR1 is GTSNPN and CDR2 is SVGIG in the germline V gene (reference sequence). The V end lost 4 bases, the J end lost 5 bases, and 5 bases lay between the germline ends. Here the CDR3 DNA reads TGTGCCTGGATGGAGACCGGGGAGCTGTTTTTT. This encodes CAWMETGELFF.

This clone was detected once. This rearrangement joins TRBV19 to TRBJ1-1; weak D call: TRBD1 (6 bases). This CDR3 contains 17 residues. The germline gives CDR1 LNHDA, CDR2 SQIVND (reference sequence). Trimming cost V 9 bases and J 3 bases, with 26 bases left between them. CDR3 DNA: TGTGCCAGCAATCCCGGACCGGGGGGGGCATGGGACACTGAAGCTTTCTTT. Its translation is CASNPGPGGAWDTEAFF.

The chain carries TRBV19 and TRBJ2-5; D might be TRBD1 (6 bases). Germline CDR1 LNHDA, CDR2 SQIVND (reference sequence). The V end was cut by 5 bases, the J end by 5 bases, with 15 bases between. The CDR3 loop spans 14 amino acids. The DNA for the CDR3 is TGTGCCAGTAGTGTTACAGGGTCCGGGGAGACCCAGTACTTC. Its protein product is CASSVTGSGETQYF.

CDR3: CASSRTGNTIYF. The CDR3, as DNA: TGTGCCAGCAGTCGTACTGGAAACACCATATATTTT. The V gene is TRBV6-1, the J gene TRBJ1-3; D uncertain. Germline CDR1 reads MNHNS; CDR2 reads SASEGT. The CDR3 extends over 12 amino acids. Between the trimmed V and J ends, which lost 5 bases and 2 bases, there was a span of 4 bases.